The TCR beta chain under discussion was sequenced for a study of blood T cell repertoires in COVID-19. Study-wide context: Sources were T cells, B-cell-depleted T cells, or PBMCs; the material itself was cDNA or gDNA.

Produced via immunoSEQ multiplex PCR; TCRdb's table is partial and in-frame only. The sample includes roughly 300,000 clones, about 83% seen only once; the top ten take approximately 9%. CDR3 length: 12 amino acids. V lost 6 bases and J lost 6, with 12 bases in between. Germline CDR1 reads MNHEY; CDR2 reads SMNVEV (reference sequence). The source of this sequence is a woman aged 50 to 60 who had recovered from COVID-19. The chain recombines TRBV27 with TRBJ2-7, with D possibly matching TRBD2 (6 bases). The sample taken for sequencing was peripheral blood. CDR3 sequence reads: CASSPPGGEQYF. In DNA form, the CDR3 reads TGTGCCAGCAGCCCCCCCGGGGGCGAGCAGTACTTC.